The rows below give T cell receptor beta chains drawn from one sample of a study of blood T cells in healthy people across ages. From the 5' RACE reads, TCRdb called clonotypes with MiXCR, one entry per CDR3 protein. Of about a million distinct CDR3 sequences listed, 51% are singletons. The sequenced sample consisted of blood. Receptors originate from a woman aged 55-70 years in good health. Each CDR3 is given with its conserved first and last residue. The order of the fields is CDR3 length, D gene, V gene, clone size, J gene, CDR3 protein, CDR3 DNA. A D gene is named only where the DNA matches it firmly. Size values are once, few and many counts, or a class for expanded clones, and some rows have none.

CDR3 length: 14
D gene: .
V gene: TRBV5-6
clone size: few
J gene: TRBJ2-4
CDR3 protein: CASSRTMAKNIQYF
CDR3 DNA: TGTGCCAGCAGCCGAACAATGGCCAAAAACATTCAGTACTTC

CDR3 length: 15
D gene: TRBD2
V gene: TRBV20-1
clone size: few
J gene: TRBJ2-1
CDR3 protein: CSALPLAGVSYEQFF
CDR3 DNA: TGCAGTGCCCTCCCCCTAGCGGGAGTTAGTTATGAGCAGTTCTTC

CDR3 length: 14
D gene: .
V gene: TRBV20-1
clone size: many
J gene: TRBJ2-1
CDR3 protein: CSARELSSYNEQFF
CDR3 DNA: TGCAGTGCTAGAGAATTGAGCTCCTACAATGAGCAGTTCTTC

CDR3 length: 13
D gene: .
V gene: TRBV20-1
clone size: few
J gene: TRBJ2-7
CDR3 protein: CSAGGRGDYEQYF
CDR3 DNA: TGCAGCGCCGGAGGCAGGGGGGACTACGAGCAGTACTTC

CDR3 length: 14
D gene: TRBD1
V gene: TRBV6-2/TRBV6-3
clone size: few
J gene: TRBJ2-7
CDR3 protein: CASSYRERGQEQYF
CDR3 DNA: TGTGCCAGCAGTTACCGGGAAAGGGGGCAAGAGCAGTACTTC

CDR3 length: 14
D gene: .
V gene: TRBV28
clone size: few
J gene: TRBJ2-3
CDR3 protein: CASIEGTSTDTQYF
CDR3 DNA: TGTGCCAGCATTGAAGGGACTAGCACAGATACGCAGTATTTT

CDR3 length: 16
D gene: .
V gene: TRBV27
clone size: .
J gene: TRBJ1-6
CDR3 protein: CASSLRGGLNNSPLHF
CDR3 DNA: TGTGCCAGCAGTCTCCGGGGTGGGTTAAATAATTCACCCCTCCACTTT

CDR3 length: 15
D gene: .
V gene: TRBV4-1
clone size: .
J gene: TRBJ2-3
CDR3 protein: CASSQLLANVDTQYF
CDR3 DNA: TGCGCCAGCAGCCAATTATTGGCGAACGTGGATACGCAGTATTTT

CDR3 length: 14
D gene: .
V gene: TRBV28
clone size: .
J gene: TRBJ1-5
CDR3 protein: CASTVDSLNQPQHF
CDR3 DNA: TGTGCCAGCACTGTGGACAGCCTGAATCAGCCCCAGCATTTT

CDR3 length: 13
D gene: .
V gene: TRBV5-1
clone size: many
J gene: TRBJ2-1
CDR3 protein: CASSSTAYNEQFF
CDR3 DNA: TGCGCCAGCAGCTCGACCGCTTACAATGAGCAGTTCTTC

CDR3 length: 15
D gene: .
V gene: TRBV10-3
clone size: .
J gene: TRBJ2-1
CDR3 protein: CAISESLAKYNEQFF
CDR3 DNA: TGTGCCATCAGTGAGTCGTTAGCGAAATACAATGAGCAGTTCTTC

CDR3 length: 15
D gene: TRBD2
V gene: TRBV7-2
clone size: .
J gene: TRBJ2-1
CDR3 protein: CASSTWGGSYNEQFF
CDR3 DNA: TGTGCCAGCAGCACATGGGGGGGGTCCTACAATGAGCAGTTCTTC

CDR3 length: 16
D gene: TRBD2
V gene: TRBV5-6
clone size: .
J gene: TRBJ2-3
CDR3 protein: CASSLPLAGGIDTQYF
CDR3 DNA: TGTGCCAGCAGCTTGCCACTAGCGGGCGGGATAGATACGCAGTATTTT

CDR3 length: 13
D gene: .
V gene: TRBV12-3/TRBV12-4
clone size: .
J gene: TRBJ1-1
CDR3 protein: CASSGGKITEAFF
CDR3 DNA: TGTGCCAGCAGTGGGGGGAAGATCACTGAAGCTTTCTTT

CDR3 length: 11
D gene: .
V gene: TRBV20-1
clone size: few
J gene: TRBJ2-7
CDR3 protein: CSAQLDRGQYF
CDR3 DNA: TGCAGTGCCCAACTAGATAGAGGGCAGTACTTC

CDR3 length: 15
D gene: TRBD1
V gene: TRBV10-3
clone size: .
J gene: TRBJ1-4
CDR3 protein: CAISKTGGADEKLFF
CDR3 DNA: TGTGCCATCAGTAAAACAGGGGGCGCTGATGAAAAACTGTTTTTT

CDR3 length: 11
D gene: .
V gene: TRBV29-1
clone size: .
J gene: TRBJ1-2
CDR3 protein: CSGARDCGYTF
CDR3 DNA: TGCAGCGGTGCCAGGGACTGTGGCTACACCTTC

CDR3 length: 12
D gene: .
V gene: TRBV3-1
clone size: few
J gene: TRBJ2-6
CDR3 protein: CASSQWANVLTF
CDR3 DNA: TGTGCCAGCAGCCAATGGGCCAACGTCCTGACTTTC

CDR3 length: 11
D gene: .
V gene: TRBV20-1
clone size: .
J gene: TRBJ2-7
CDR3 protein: CSPGRSYEQYF
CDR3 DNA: TGCAGTCCGGGTCGTTCCTACGAGCAGTACTTC

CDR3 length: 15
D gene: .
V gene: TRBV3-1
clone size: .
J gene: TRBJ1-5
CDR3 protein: CASSQGLGQVQPQHF
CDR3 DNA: TGTGCCAGCAGCCAAGGTTTGGGTCAAGTTCAGCCCCAGCATTTT

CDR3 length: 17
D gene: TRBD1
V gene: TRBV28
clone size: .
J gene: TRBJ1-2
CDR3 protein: CASSLSQRDSYFYGYTF
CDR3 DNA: TGTGCCAGCAGTCTGTCCCAAAGGGACAGTTATTTCTATGGCTACACCTTC

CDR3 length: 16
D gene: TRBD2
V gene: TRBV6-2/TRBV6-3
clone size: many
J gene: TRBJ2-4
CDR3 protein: CASSTPPAGDKNIQYF
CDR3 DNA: TGTGCCAGCAGTACCCCTCCCGCGGGGGACAAAAACATTCAGTACTTC

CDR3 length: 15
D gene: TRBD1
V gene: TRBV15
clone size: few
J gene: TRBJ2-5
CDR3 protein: CATSRGGQNQETQYF
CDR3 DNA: TGTGCCACCAGCAGAGGGGGACAGAACCAAGAGACCCAGTACTTC

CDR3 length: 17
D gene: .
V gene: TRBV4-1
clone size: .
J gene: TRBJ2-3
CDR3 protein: CASSQSSGQLGTDTQYF
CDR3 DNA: TGCGCCAGCAGCCAAAGTTCTGGGCAGTTAGGCACAGATACGCAGTATTTT

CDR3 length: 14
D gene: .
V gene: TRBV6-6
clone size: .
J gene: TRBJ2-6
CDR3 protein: CASSKNDRANVLTF
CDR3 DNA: TGTGCCAGCAGTAAAAATGACAGGGCCAACGTCCTGACTTTC

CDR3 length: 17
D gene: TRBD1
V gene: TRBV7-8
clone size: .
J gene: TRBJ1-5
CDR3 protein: CASSLAVTGASNQPQHF
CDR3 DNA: TGTGCCAGCAGCTTAGCTGTGACAGGGGCTAGCAATCAGCCCCAGCATTTT

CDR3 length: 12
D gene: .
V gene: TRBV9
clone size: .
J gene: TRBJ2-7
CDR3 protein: CASSNPSGEQYF
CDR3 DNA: TGTGCCAGCAGCAACCCGTCAGGGGAGCAGTACTTC

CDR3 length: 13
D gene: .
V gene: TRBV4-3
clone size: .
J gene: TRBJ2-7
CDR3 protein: CAGSHQPPDEQYF
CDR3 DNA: TGCGCCGGCAGCCACCAACCCCCAGACGAGCAGTACTTC

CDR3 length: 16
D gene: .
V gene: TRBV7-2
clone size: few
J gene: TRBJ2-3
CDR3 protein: CASSLFGPLSTDTQYF
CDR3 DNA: TGTGCCAGCAGCTTATTTGGACCTCTCAGCACAGATACGCAGTATTTT